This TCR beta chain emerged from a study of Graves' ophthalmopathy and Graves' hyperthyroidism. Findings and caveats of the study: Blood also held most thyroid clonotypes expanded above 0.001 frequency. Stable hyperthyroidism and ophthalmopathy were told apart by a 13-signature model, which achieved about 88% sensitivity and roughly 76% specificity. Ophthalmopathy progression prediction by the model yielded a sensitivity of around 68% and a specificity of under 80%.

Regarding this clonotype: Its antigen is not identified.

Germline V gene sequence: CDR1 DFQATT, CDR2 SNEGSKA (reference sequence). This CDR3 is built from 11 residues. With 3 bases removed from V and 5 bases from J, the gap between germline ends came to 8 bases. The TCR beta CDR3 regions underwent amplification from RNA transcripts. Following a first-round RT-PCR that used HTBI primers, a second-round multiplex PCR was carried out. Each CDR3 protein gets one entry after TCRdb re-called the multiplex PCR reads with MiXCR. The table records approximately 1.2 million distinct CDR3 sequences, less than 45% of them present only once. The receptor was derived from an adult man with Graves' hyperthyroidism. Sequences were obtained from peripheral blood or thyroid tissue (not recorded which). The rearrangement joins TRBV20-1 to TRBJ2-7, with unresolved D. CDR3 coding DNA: TGCAGTGCTAGCTCTCCCCACGAGCAGTACTTC. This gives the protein CSASSPHEQYF.